A selection of T cell receptor beta chains follows, all from one sample in a study of TIL therapy for anti-PD-1-resistant metastatic lung cancer. TCRdb keeps only in-frame clones here, not all; method: immunoSEQ multiplex PCR. The data contain about 43,000 clones, roughly 78% of them singletons. Material: blood, obtained at baseline. The receptors shown here come from a man in his sixties or seventies with non-small cell lung cancer. Each CDR3 is given with its conserved first and last residue. The D gene is left open where the match is weak.

- TRBJ2-3 TRBV7-8 15 CASSLVGQPTDTQYF
- TRBJ1-5 TRBV10-3 14 CAISESAGNQPQHF
TRBD1 TRBJ1-2 TRBV28 15 CASRTGSSSFYGYTF
- TRBJ2-7 TRBV9 11 CASSAPNEQYF
- TRBJ2-5 TRBV27 13 CASSSSRGETQYF
- TRBJ2-7 TRBV6-5 16 CASSYSNGGAGGEQYF
- TRBJ2-3 TRBV6-4 15 CASSPQGLNTDTQYF
- TRBJ2-7 TRBV28 12 CATDSRLYEQYF
- TRBJ1-1 TRBV4-2 16 CASSQDRDLGNTEAFF
TRBD1 TRBJ1-5 TRBV28 14 CASHFGTGYQPQHF
- TRBJ1-1 TRBV30 15 CAWSLKQAGKGEAFF
- TRBJ2-3 TRBV5-1 16 CASSLAGTASTDTQYF
- TRBJ2-1 TRBV11-2 15 CASSLAVVPGDEQFF
- TRBJ2-7 TRBV10-3 15 CAINDHGTGFYEQYF
TRBD2 TRBJ2-7 TRBV28 13 CASTPPGLREQYF
TRBD1 TRBJ1-1 TRBV13 15 CASSPWTGELGEAFF
- TRBJ2-5 TRBV28 14 CASSFPGEEKTQYF
TRBD2 TRBJ2-7 TRBV28 14 CASSINLAGIEQYF
- TRBJ2-1 TRBV11-3 15 CASSLGATQYNEQFF
TRBD2 TRBJ2-7 TRBV19 18 CASSIVNVASGNLNEQYF
- TRBJ1-3 TRBV5-1 15 CASSLSQGAGNTIYF
TRBD2 TRBJ2-7 TRBV19 14 CASSIKAGVREQYF
- TRBJ2-5 TRBV27 16 CASSQRSVWYQETQYF
- TRBJ2-1 TRBV30 15 CAWSRQSSSYNEQFF
TRBD1 TRBJ2-5 TRBV7-6 15 CASSSRTGLGETQYF
- TRBJ2-5 TRBV4-1 14 CASSQDQGGETQYF
- TRBJ2-5 TRBV30 12 CAWRVQVETQYF
- TRBJ1-1 TRBV28 12 CAAGVSLTEAFF
- TRBJ2-5 TRBV7-9 15 CASSPHGDWGETQYF
- TRBJ2-7 TRBV5-8 12 CASSLEGTRQYF
TRBD2 TRBJ2-2 TRBV15 18 CATSTGTSWRTNTGELFF
TRBD2 TRBJ2-7 TRBV6-1 12 CASSGVASGKYF
- TRBJ2-7 TRBV7-8 14 CASSFAGTSYEQYF
TRBD2 TRBJ2-7 TRBV6-6 14 CASSRTSLIDEQYF
- TRBJ2-2 TRBV18 15 CASSLQGTGTGELFF
- TRBJ1-1 TRBV5-4 11 CASSNYTEAFF
TRBD1 TRBJ2-5 TRBV4-2 14 CASSQRTGGETQYF
- TRBJ1-1 TRBV5-4 16 CASSFRRPGGGTEAFF
- TRBJ1-1 TRBV2 15 CASSDRQAMNTEAFF
TRBD2 TRBJ2-7 TRBV15 14 CATSRTSGSGEQYF
- TRBJ1-2 TRBV29-1 13 CSVVPKPNYGYTF
TRBD2 TRBJ2-3 TRBV19 16 CASSPRLAGTTDTQYF
TRBD1 TRBJ1-2 TRBV15 15 CATSFDRASFYGYTF
- TRBJ2-7 TRBV6-1 15 CASSERAQSNYEQYF
- TRBJ2-7 TRBV20-1 11 CSAGVAYEQYF
TRBD2 TRBJ2-3 TRBV2 15 CASSETSGRADTQYF
TRBD2 TRBJ2-3 TRBV4-2 17 CASSQLGLAGGADTQYF
- TRBJ1-2 TRBV6-1 14 CASSENLSGVGYTF
TRBD2 TRBJ2-2 TRBV6-4 15 CASSPGLAVTGELFF
- TRBJ1-2 TRBV7-9 13 CASSSQGYGGYTF
TRBD2 TRBJ2-7 TRBV5-1 15 CASSLTLAGDYEQYF
- TRBJ1-1 TRBV7-2 15 CASSLVGQRNTEAFF
TRBD1 TRBJ1-4 TRBV5-1 16 CASSPPTGATVEKLFF
- TRBJ1-4 TRBV19 15 CASSSLGATNEKLFF